What follows describes a single T cell receptor (beta chain). This clone was seen only a few times. Its cognate antigen has yet to be identified. Nothing much larger sits one base from this clone, and base qualities are not available. On a FACSAria III, memory CD4+ T cells were FACS-sorted to over 95% purity, defined as all CD4+ cells except CD45RA+CCR7+CD95- naive cells. Healthy donor blood was obtained from blood donation centers in Switzerland. Total CD4+ T cells and monocytes were enriched by positive selection with CD4 and CD14 magnetic microbeads. CD8+, CD14+, CD16+, CD56+, CD19+ and CD25-bright cells were excluded before sorting. In a couple of blood donors, total memory CD4+ T cells were sequenced directly ex vivo to assess in vivo expansion of bacteria-reactive clonotypes. Isolation of peripheral blood mononuclear cells from donor blood was performed with Ficoll-Paque Plus. Trimming removed 5 bases from V and 0 bases from J, leaving 21 bases between the germline ends. Reading from cysteine to phenylalanine, the CDR3 counts 18 amino acids. CDR3 DNA is the only sequence kept; it has 54 bases, read in frame from the first base. From the germline V gene, CDR1 is SGHRS and CDR2 is YFSETQ.

This specimen belongs to a study of human CD4 T cells and Enterobacteriaceae (dated by TCRdb to 2020 to 2021). Overall results and qualifications from the work: The reactivity of ex vivo clonotypes was inferred solely by matching the nucleotide sequences of those clonotypes to CFSE-low cultures from the same donors. Compared with specific clonotypes, broadly cross-reactive clonotypes seemed more expanded ex vivo, with about 55% of the 19 and about 60% of the roughly 35 falling in the top 5%.

Ex vivo total memory CD4+ samples were sequenced at deep level, with detection sensitivity of one cell in 200,000. The QIAamp DNA Micro Kit was used to extract genomic DNA from cell pellets, and the quantity and purity of the genomic DNA were checked by spectrophotometry. The immunoSEQ multiplex PCR assay was used to amplify TCR Vbeta CDR3 regions. Sequencing of amplicons was performed on the Illumina HiSeq platform. The retrieved sequences were 87 nucleotides long and included the CDR3 region. The study's processing was this. A clonotype was defined as a unique productive TCR Vbeta nucleotide sequence and was quantified by productive template frequency from ImmunoSEQ Analyzer V3.0. Expanded clonotypes were defined using a threshold set at the top 5th percentile of each repertoire ranked by frequency. Repertoire overlap was calculated as Chao-Jaccard using the R package fossil and displayed by nonmetric multidimensional scaling using the R package MASS. TCRdb's version of the immuneACCESS table is confined to in-frame rearrangements and falls short of the full clone set. An unresolved V gene accounts for under half of the shortfall where checked; the remainder is of unknown origin. V and J calls and clone size are given by that table; D and trimming were obtained from the DNA. The sample profile shows about 26,000 clones; about four fifths of them were found once. The ten largest clones add up to around 0.91% of the sample.

The receptor chain draws on TRBV5-1 and TRBJ1-3, with TRBD1 tentatively as D gene (5 bases match). Sequencing was done on a sample of memory CD4+ T cells from blood. What the cell subset or site label conveys for this sample: total memory CD4 T cells sorted directly ex vivo, unstimulated. The sequence came from a human donor in good health. The CDR3 region: CASSSSPGLGASGNTIYF. The DNA sequence follows: TGCGCCAGCAGTTCCTCGCCAGGGCTAGGGGCCTCTGGAAACACCATATATTTT.